This TCR beta chain was identified in a study of cytomegalovirus exposure and HLA in healthy donors. The overall study: The approximately 130 validation repertoires were reported in a later analysis to have been generated on the same platform as the roughly 720 first-cohort repertoires. Study-wide results and limits: Associated with cytomegalovirus, according to the listing, were 150 to 200 TCR beta chains.

Clones were read by immunoSEQ multiplex PCR, and TCRdb kept only the in-frame ones, dropping some. The sample lists some 140,000 clones; more than 70% were seen once. To note about this clone: As yet, its antigen is unknown.

Trimming took 4 bases from V and 5 from J; bases not matched to a gene: 5. From germline, CDR1 is KGHSH and CDR2 LQKENI. The CDR3 loop spans 15 amino acids. The receptor's source is a human donor in good health. V gene TRBV18 combines with J gene TRBJ1-4, with 9 bases lining up with TRBD1. Sequencing input: PBMCs. CDR3 DNA: TGTGCCAGCTCACTTGGGACAGGGTGGAATGAAAAACTGTTTTTT. This codes for CASSLGTGWNEKLFF.